Following are 5 T cell receptor beta chains from one sample sequenced in a study of regulatory T cells in long-lasting Graves disease. Noted time point: persistent/refractory GD, antithyroid drugs over 5 years with positive TRAb. TCR sequences were obtained from RNA taken from PBMCs. For TCR beta, libraries came from iRepertoire HTBI primers and Arm-PCR of CDR3 regions. Using its own MiXCR run on the multiplex PCR reads, TCRdb lists one record per CDR3 protein. Among 400,000 or so distinct CDR3 sequences, roughly 20% were seen once, and the ten largest hold roughly 20%. The material sequenced was peripheral blood mononuclear cells (PBMCs), taken when the disease was refractory, from a patient treated with antithyroid drugs. Source of these receptors: a female donor with Graves disease.

This clonotype has only one observation. V usage is TRBV28 and J usage is TRBJ2-7; TRBD2 agrees at 12 bases. V lost 3 bases and J lost 4; bases outside the gene matches: 4. From germline, CDR1 is MDHEN and CDR2 SYDVKM. The CDR3 spans 15 residues. The CDR3 region is CASSFRTSGMYEQYF. The CDR3 DNA is TGTGCCAGCAGTTTCAGGACTAGCGGGATGTACGAGCAGTACTTC. Drawing the rest from reference TRBV28 and TRBJ2-7, the complete variable domain is DVKVTQSSRYLVKRTGEKVFLECVQDMDHENMFWYRQDPGLGLRLIYFSYDVKMKEKGDIPEGYSVSREKKERFSLILESASTNQTSMYLCASSFRTSGMYEQYFGPGTRLTVT.

This clonotype came up many times. The V and J genes are TRBV7-2 and TRBJ1-5, with D unresolved. Trimming removed 3 bases at V and 0 bases at J, with 6 bases between. Germline V gene data show CDR1 as SGHTA and CDR2 as FQGNSA. The CDR3 loop spans 14 amino acids. DNA of the CDR3: TGTGCCAGCAGCTTCTTAGGTAGCAATCAGCCCCAGCATTTT. Translation: CASSFLGSNQPQHF.

On this clonotype itself: Possible read error: a much larger clone is one base away. The chain combines TRBV7-2 with TRBJ1-1; D might be TRBD1 (6 bases). The CDR3 contains 13 residues. V was shortened by 5 bases and J by 8 bases, with 15 bases between the two germline ends. Germline V gives CDR1 SGHTA, CDR2 FQGNSA. CDR3: CASSPRQDAEAFF. CDR3 coding DNA: TGTGCCAGCAGCCCTCGACAGGACGCCGAAGCTTTCTTT. Using reference TRBV7-2 and TRBJ1-1 for the parts outside the CDR3, the full variable domain is GAGVSQSPSNKVTEKGKDVELRCDPISGHTALYWYRQSLGQGLEFLIYFQGNSAPDKSGLPSDRFSAERTGGSVSTLTIQRTQQEDSAVYLCASSPRQDAEAFFGQGTRLTVV.

Many counts were recorded for this clonotype. The chain combines TRBV27 with TRBJ1-2, with D hard to call. The length of the CDR3 is 14 residues. The V end lost 6 bases, the J end lost 8 bases, and 19 bases lay between the germline ends. Germline V gene lookup returns CDR1 MNHEY and CDR2 SMNVEV (reference sequence). The chain's CDR3 is CASSLFPWTEGYTF. The CDR3 DNA reads TGTGCCAGCAGCCTGTTTCCCTGGACCGAGGGCTACACCTTC.

This chain uses TRBV7-9 with TRBJ1-1, with D unresolved. V dropped 4 bases and J dropped 0 bases, with 6 bases sitting between them. Germline CDR1 and CDR2: SEHNR and FQNEAQ (reference sequence). The CDR3 loop spans 13 amino acids. CDR3 sequence reads: CASSYAMNTEAFF. The CDR3 DNA is TGTGCCAGCAGCTATGCAATGAACACTGAAGCTTTCTTT. The variable domain in full, with the rest retrieved from reference TRBV7-9 and TRBJ1-1, is DTGVSQNPRHKITKRGQNVTFRCDPISEHNRLYWYRQTLGQGPEFLTYFQNEAQLEKSRLLSDRFSAERPKGSFSTLEIQRTEQGDSAMYLCASSYAMNTEAFFGQGTRLTVV.